This T cell receptor beta chain was observed in a study of cytomegalovirus exposure and HLA in healthy donors. Concerning this clone itself: Its antigen remains unidentified.

General study results and limits: For most TCR sequences rarity was the rule, although some public TCRs occurred in many donors.

Generated by immunoSEQ multiplex PCR, the TCRdb table keeps only in-frame clones and is missing some. The sample has approximately 180,000 clones; roughly 86% are singletons. Germline CDR1 and CDR2: LNHDA and SQIVND (reference sequence). V was shortened by 3 bases and J by 0 bases, with 8 bases between the two germline ends. There are 14 residues in the CDR3. Source material: PBMCs. The receptor comes from a man between 18 and 35 years old in good health and CMV-seropositive. The V gene is TRBV19, the J gene TRBJ1-2; D remains unclear. The CDR3, as DNA: TGTGCCAGTAGTATCTCGTCAGCTAACTATGGCTACACCTTC. Its translation is CASSISSANYGYTF. Variable domain in full (rest from reference TRBV19 and TRBJ1-2): DGGITQSPKYLFRKEGQNVTLSCEQNLNHDAMYWYRQDPGQGLRLIYYSQIVNDFQKGDIAEGYSVSREKKESFPLTVTSAQKNPTAFYLCASSISSANYGYTFGSGTRLTVV.